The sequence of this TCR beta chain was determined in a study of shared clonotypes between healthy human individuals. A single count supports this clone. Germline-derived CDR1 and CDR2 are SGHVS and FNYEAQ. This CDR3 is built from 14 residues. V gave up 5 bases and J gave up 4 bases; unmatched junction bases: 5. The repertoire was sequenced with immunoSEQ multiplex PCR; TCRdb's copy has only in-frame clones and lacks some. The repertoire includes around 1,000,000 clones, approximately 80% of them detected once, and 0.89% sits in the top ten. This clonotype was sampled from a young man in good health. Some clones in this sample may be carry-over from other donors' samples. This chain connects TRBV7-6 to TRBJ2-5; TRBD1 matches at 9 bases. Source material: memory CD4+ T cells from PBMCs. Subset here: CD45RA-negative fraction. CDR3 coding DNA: TGTGCCAGCAGCCCTACAGGGGGCGGAGAGACCCAGTACTTC. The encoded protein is CASSPTGGGETQYF.